Included here is one T cell receptor (beta chain) sequence, with context. The target antigen is unknown. The V gene lost 4 bases and the J gene lost 1 base, with 14 bases spanning the gap. Per the germline V gene, CDR1 is SGHRS and CDR2 is YFSETQ. The CDR3 has 15 residues. The sample originates from a study of follicular helper T cells after annual influenza vaccination. Time point meaning: 2015-2016 season, pre-vaccination. Before and after seasonal inactivated influenza vaccination, adults gave blood for sorting CD4 subsets for sequencing. Sequencing used immunoSEQ multiplex PCR; TCRdb keeps in-frame clones, though not all of them. The sample has some 10,000 clones; over 75% are singletons. Regarding the study as a whole: Successive annual vaccinations recalled a recurrent oligoclonal ICOS+CD38+ cTfh response with influenza-specific clonotypes.

The TCR originated in an adult who received the influenza vaccine. The specimen comprised CXCR5+ CD38- circulating T follicular helper cells from blood, sampled on the day of influenza vaccination. Specified subset: circulating Tfh, non-naive CD4+CXCR5+PD-1+ (ICOS+CD38+ or ICOS-CD38-). The chain couples TRBV5-1 to TRBJ1-2; unclear D gene. The CDR3 is CASSDTGGGNYGYTF. For the CDR3, the DNA is TGCGCCAGCAGCGATACTGGAGGAGGTAACTATGGCTACACCTTC.